One T cell receptor (beta chain) is described in this entry. This entry is derived from a study of blood T cell repertoires in COVID-19. The germline V and J ends were trimmed by 0 bases and 6 bases, with 14 bases remaining between them. The CDR3 is 15 amino acids. Germline V gene data show CDR1 as MGHRA and CDR2 as YSYEKL. Generated by immunoSEQ multiplex PCR, the TCRdb table keeps only in-frame clones and is missing some. Among approximately 260,000 clones listed, 70% to 90% were seen once. Allocation to cohorts depended on clinical history reported by the participants. This receptor was taken from a woman in her forties or fifties who had been exposed to COVID-19. Specimen: PBMCs or T cells enriched from blood (not recorded which). V usage is TRBV4-1 and J usage is TRBJ1-2, with D uncertain. Here the CDR3 DNA reads TGCGCCAGCAGCCAAGAGACTACGGGGATCCATGGCTACACCTTC. It codes for CASSQETTGIHGYTF.